Following are 2 T cell receptor beta chains from one sample sequenced in a study of blood T cells in healthy people across ages. The authors ran a second PCR of about 6 to 11 cycles using a sample-barcoded 5' primer and a J-beta primer mix. In TCRdb, the 5' RACE reads were re-called with MiXCR into one record per CDR3 protein. The sample lists over 1,500,000 distinct CDR3 sequences, more than 35% occurring once. Input material: blood. The source of these receptors is a human donor in good health.

The chain couples TRBV24-1 to TRBJ2-3, with no clear D. The CDR3 is 13 residues long. CDR1 and CDR2 from the germline V gene are KGHDR and SFDVKD. V was clipped by 6 bases and J by 2 bases, with 8 bases between them. The CDR3 DNA sequence: TGTGCCACCAGTATGTTGACCACAGATACGCAGTATTTT. Residues: CATSMLTTDTQYF.

On this clonotype itself: A junction boundary mismatches the germline segment, possibly from a read error. This chain links TRBV13 with TRBJ1-1; 9 positions match TRBD1. Germline CDR1 and CDR2: PRHDT and FYEKMQ (reference sequence). This CDR3 spans 15 amino acids. CDR3 in amino acids: CASSFRDRVNAEAFF. The DNA of the CDR3 is TGTGCCAGCAGCTTTAGGGACAGGGTGAACGCTGAAGCTTTCTTT.